Shown below are 2 T cell receptor beta chains from a single sample sequenced in a study of T cell repertoires in cytomegalovirus infection. Their cognate antigens are unknown. TCRdb processed the reads anew with MiXCR; each CDR3 protein has one entry. The table records approximately 110,000 distinct CDR3 sequences, 25% to 35% of them present only once. This specimen consisted of CD8+ T cells from cultured PBMCs, obtained from culture after CMV antigen stimulation. These receptors originate from a human donor in good health (CMV status not recorded). Some clones in this sample may be carry-over from other donors' samples.

This clonotype was picked up one time. The chain links TRBV27 to TRBJ2-2; D gene unclear. Germline values: CDR1 MNHEY, CDR2 SMNVEV (reference sequence). V lost 5 bases to trimming and J lost 4 bases, with 11 bases between them. This CDR3 region has 14 residues. Written as DNA, the CDR3 is TGTGCCAGCAGTCCCGACGTAAGCACCGGGGAGCTGTTTTTT. It encodes CASSPDVSTGELFF.

This chain links TRBV29-1 with TRBJ2-2, with TRBD1 matching over 8 bases. The germline V gene has CDR1 SQVTM and CDR2 ANQGSEA. Trimming cost V 1 base and J 2 bases; bases outside gene matches: 12. This CDR3 is 18 amino acids long. The CDR3 sequence is CSVEGGDVTGENTGELFF. CDR3 in DNA: TGCAGCGTTGAAGGGGGTGACGTGACAGGGGAAAACACCGGGGAGCTGTTTTTT.